The 19 T cell receptor beta chains listed next were all sequenced from one sample in a study of cytomegalovirus exposure and HLA in healthy donors. PCR employed 60 Vbeta and 13 Jbeta primers. The repertoire was sequenced with immunoSEQ multiplex PCR; TCRdb's copy has only in-frame clones and lacks some. The table shows roughly 200,000 clones, with around 75% occurring only once. The sequenced sample was PBMCs. The receptors here all came from a female donor in good health and CMV-seronegative.

Only one count was recorded for this clone. The chain recombines TRBV5-1 with TRBJ2-3; 16 bases are shared with TRBD2. After removal of 4 bases from V and 3 bases from J, the junction contained 8 bases not matched to a gene. The CDR3 has 18 residues. Germline lookup yields CDR1 SGHRS and CDR2 YFSETQ. CDR3 bases: TGCGCCAGCAGCCCGGGACTAGCGGGAGGGCTGGGGACAGATACGCAGTATTTT. This translates into CASSPGLAGGLGTDTQYF. Full variable domain (missing parts from reference TRBV5-1 and TRBJ2-3): KAGVTQTPRYLIKTRGQQVTLSCSPISGHRSVSWYQQTPGQGLQFLFEYFSETQRNKGNFPGRFSGRQFSNSRSEMNVSTLELGDSALYLCASSPGLAGGLGTDTQYFGPGTRLTVL.

J is TRBJ2-1 and V is TRBV29-1, with TRBD2 identical over 11 bases. The V gene's germline CDR1 is SQVTM and CDR2 ANQGSEA. The CDR3 is made up of 17 amino acids. V shed 5 bases, J shed 8 bases, and the junction held 17 bases outside the gene matches. The CDR3 sequence: CSVSQSTLAGVPHEQFF. CDR3 bases: TGCAGCGTTAGTCAAAGTACACTAGCGGGAGTACCGCATGAGCAGTTCTTC.

On this clone: A junction end diverges from the germline sequence, so it may reflect a read error. This sample includes further DNA sequences coding for the same CDR3. This chain connects TRBV11-2 to TRBJ1-5, with no clear D. The V gene's germline CDR1 is SGHAT and CDR2 FQNNGV. The CDR3 runs to 14 residues. This CDR3 is CASSLDPRGRPQHF. The CDR3 DNA is TGTGCCAGCAGCCTAGATCCCCGCGGTCGGCCCCAGCATTTT.

This sequence joins TRBV9 and TRBJ2-3; possibly TRBD2 for D (5 bases). Germline assignment: CDR1 SGDLS and CDR2 YYNGEE. This CDR3 has 17 amino acids. The V end was cut by 4 bases, the J end by 0 bases, with 18 bases between. CDR3 bases: TGTGCCAGCAGCTTTCGTTCTAGCTCCCCTAGCACAGATACGCAGTATTTT. This sequence encodes CASSFRSSSPSTDTQYF.

This sequence joins TRBV18 and TRBJ1-5, with 10 nucleotides matching TRBD1. V was pared by 6 bases and J by 5 bases, with 7 bases of the junction left unmatched. Germline V gene lookup returns CDR1 KGHSH and CDR2 LQKENI. This CDR3 is built from 15 residues. CDR3 DNA: TGTGCCAGCTCGTGGACAGGGGGAAGCGATCAGCCCCAGCATTTT. This sequence encodes CASSWTGGSDQPQHF.

In its sample, this clone was seen a few times. The chain couples TRBV7-6 to TRBJ1-4; TRBD1 is a possible D gene (5 bases). Germline loops: CDR1 SGHVS, CDR2 FNYEAQ. CDR3 length equals 18 residues. V was pared by 3 bases and J by 6 bases, with 23 bases between. The chain's CDR3 is CASSLDHWDPGGDEKLFF. The CDR3 coding sequence is TGTGCCAGCAGCTTGGACCATTGGGACCCCGGGGGAGATGAAAAACTGTTTTTT.

V gene TRBV29-1 combines with J gene TRBJ2-7, with a weak D call TRBD1 (5 bases). The CDR3 has 13 amino acids. The germline V gene encodes CDR1 SQVTM and CDR2 ANQGSEA. V was clipped by 4 bases and J by 2 bases, with 12 bases between them. The CDR3 spells CSVGSGRAYEQYF. DNA of the CDR3: TGCAGCGTTGGTTCGGGCAGGGCCTACGAGCAGTACTTC.

Only a few counts were recorded for this clone. This chain joins TRBV6-1 and TRBJ2-7; weak D call: TRBD1 (6 bases). The CDR3 consists of 14 residues. With 4 bases removed from V and 5 bases from J, the gap between germline ends came to 15 bases. Per germline, CDR1 MNHNS and CDR2 SASEGT. The CDR3 sequence: CASSVYRESHEQYF. The CDR3 coding sequence is TGTGCCAGCAGTGTATACAGGGAGAGCCACGAGCAGTACTTC.

CDR3 loop: CASSLWAGTQNQPQHF. The CDR3 coding sequence is TGTGCCAGCAGTTTATGGGCCGGGACTCAAAATCAGCCCCAGCATTTT. The gene calls are TRBV27 and TRBJ1-5; possible D gene TRBD1, 5 bases. The CDR3 covers 16 residues. Trimming cost V 1 base and J 4 bases, with 14 bases left between them. The germline V gene has CDR1 MNHEY and CDR2 SMNVEV (reference sequence).

The rearrangement uses TRBV28 and TRBJ2-7; D might be TRBD2 (5 bases). CDR1 is MDHEN and CDR2 is SYDVKM in the germline V gene. This CDR3 spans 12 amino acids. Trimming took off 10 bases at V and 6 bases at J, with 16 bases between the two ends. In nucleotides, the CDR3 is TGTGCCATCGTCCGGGATCCGGGCGAGCAGTACTTC. Protein sequence: CAIVRDPGEQYF.

The V gene is TRBV11-3, the J gene TRBJ2-2; D possibly corresponds to TRBD1 (5 bases). Looked up from germline, CDR1 is SGHNT and CDR2 is YENEEA. The CDR3 contains 18 residues. V was shortened by 7 bases and J by 4 bases, with 25 bases between the two germline ends. CDR3 loop: CASNQFRLGQRGTGELFF. The CDR3 coding sequence is TGTGCCAGCAACCAATTTCGTTTGGGGCAGCGAGGCACCGGGGAGCTGTTTTTT.

This clone was recorded only once. The chain recombines TRBV2 with TRBJ2-6; a weak D match, TRBD1 (6 bases). CDR3 size: 17 residues. Trimming pared 4 bases from V and 0 bases from J, leaving 13 bases between. Germline-derived CDR1 and CDR2 are SNHLY and FYNNEI. This CDR3 is CASSASDRRSGANVLTF. Here the CDR3 DNA reads TGTGCCAGCAGTGCATCGGACAGACGCTCTGGGGCCAACGTCCTGACTTTC.

The chain employs TRBV5-6 and TRBJ2-7; tentatively, D is TRBD2 (7 bases). V shed 8 bases and J shed 7 bases, with 22 bases lying between them. CDR3 length: 14 residues. CDR1 SGHDT and CDR2 YYEEEE come from the germline V gene. For the CDR3, the DNA is TGTGCCAGAGGGGGGGGCGGGACCCGAGGGGAGCAGTACTTC. It yields the protein CARGGGGTRGEQYF.

The V gene is TRBV11-3, the J gene TRBJ1-1; 7 nucleotides align to TRBD1. This CDR3 contains 16 residues. CDR1 SGHNT and CDR2 YENEEA come from the germline V gene. Trimming cost V 1 base and J 1 base; bases outside gene matches: 6. CDR3 residues: CASSLVGRGKNTEAFF. The CDR3 nucleotides are TGTGCCAGCAGCTTAGTTGGCAGGGGGAAGAACACTGAAGCTTTCTTT.

The chain uses TRBV10-2 and TRBJ2-7; D unresolved. V was cut by 9 bases and J by 3 bases, with 12 bases left in between. Germline lookup yields CDR1 WSHSY and CDR2 SAAADI. The CDR3 is 12 amino acids. CDR3 nucleotide sequence: TGCGCCAGTGCCCCGAGAGGCTACGAGCAGTACTTC. This gives the protein CASAPRGYEQYF.

This clone came up a few times. One end of the junction varies from germline; a read error may be responsible. This chain uses TRBV7-9 with TRBJ2-7, with TRBD1 matching 10 bases. There are 15 residues in the CDR3. Per the germline V gene, CDR1 is SEHNR and CDR2 is FQNEAQ (reference sequence). The DNA for the CDR3 is TGTTCCAGCAGCTTCCCCGGACAGGGGGACTACGAGCAGTACTTC. It is translated as CSSSFPGQGDYEQYF.

The CDR3 loop is CASSHDPGTSVSYEQYF. Here the CDR3 DNA reads TGTGCCAGCAGCCACGACCCCGGGACTAGCGTATCCTACGAGCAGTACTTC. The rearrangement links TRBV5-8 to TRBJ2-7; 10 nucleotides agree with TRBD2. Germline-derived CDR1 and CDR2 are SGHTS and YDEGEE. V shed 4 bases and J 1 base; nucleotides not matched to a gene: 11. The CDR3 is 17 residues long. Looking up the rest from reference TRBV5-8 and TRBJ2-7 gives the full variable domain: EAGVTQSPTHLIKTRGQQATLRCSPISGHTSVYWYQQALGLGLQFLLWYDEGEERNRGNFPPRFSGRQFPNYSSELNVNALELEDSALYLCASSHDPGTSVSYEQYFGPGTRLTVT.

The J gene is TRBJ1-1, the V gene TRBV28; a weak D match, TRBD1 (6 bases). Between the trimmed V and J ends, which lost 6 bases and 4 bases, there was a span of 21 bases. Germline V gives CDR1 MDHEN, CDR2 SYDVKM. CDR3 length: 16 amino acids. The CDR3: CASSSGGQRGSTEAFF. The DNA for the CDR3 is TGTGCCAGCAGCTCCGGCGGACAGCGCGGGAGCACTGAAGCTTTCTTT.

The chain employs TRBV4-3 and TRBJ1-2, with 7 bases fitting TRBD1. This CDR3 spans 13 amino acids. Germline V gene sequence: CDR1 LGHNA, CDR2 YSLEER. The ends lost 1 base at V and 8 bases at J; junction bases unmatched: 4. The CDR3 region has the DNA TGCGCCAGCAGCCAAGTGACAGGGCGAGGCTACACCTTC. Its translation: CASSQVTGRGYTF.